The clone carrying this TCR beta chain is medium-sized in the sample. The data were obtained in a study of OX40 agonist ivuxolimab in advanced cancers. Study as a whole: The study enrolled dose-escalation patients with hepatocellular carcinoma, melanoma, renal cell or head and neck cancer. Two cutaneous melanoma patients and one hepatocellular carcinoma patient, three in all, had partial responses.

V was clipped by 10 bases and J by 0 bases, with 9 bases between them. Germline-derived CDR1 and CDR2 are MNHNS and SASEGT. The CDR3 runs to 12 residues. Some clones are missing from TCRdb's copy, which holds only in-frame ones; the method was immunoSEQ multiplex PCR. The table shows approximately 69,000 clones, with roughly 84% occurring only once. This clonotype was obtained from an adult with an advanced solid tumor such as melanoma, head and neck, liver or kidney cancer. The sequencing used CD4+ or CD8+ T cells sorted from blood, collected in a trial of the OX40 agonist ivuxolimab. The chain combines TRBV6-1 with TRBJ1-1, with D unresolved. The CDR3 DNA is TGTGCCACCCTAGGGATGAACACTGAAGCTTTCTTT. As protein: CATLGMNTEAFF.